Presented here are 20 T cell receptor beta chains from one specimen sequenced in a study of T cells after somatic rescue of genetic block. TCRdb's copy holds only in-frame clones and misses some; the assay was immunoSEQ multiplex PCR. The sample carries more than 9,500 clones, just under 80% recorded once. Specimen: peripheral blood mononuclear cells (PBMCs). All receptors derive from a boy younger than 18.

The chain links TRBV28 to TRBJ1-2, with 7 bases aligning to TRBD1. The V gene's germline CDR1 is MDHEN and CDR2 SYDVKM. V shed 3 bases, J shed 2 bases, and the junction held 12 bases outside the gene matches. The CDR3 sequence is 17 residues long. The CDR3 spells CASSFWYRGYQNYGYTF. The DNA of the CDR3 is TGTGCCAGCAGTTTTTGGTACAGGGGTTACCAAAACTATGGCTACACCTTC.

V gene TRBV7-2 combines with J gene TRBJ1-2; D unresolved. With 5 bases removed from V and 3 bases from J, the gap between germline ends came to 4 bases. The CDR3 consists of 11 residues. Germline-derived CDR1 and CDR2 are SGHTA and FQGNSA. The CDR3 protein is CASSRDYGYTF. The DNA for the CDR3 is TGTGCCAGCAGCCGCGACTATGGCTACACCTTC.

This chain joins TRBV7-2 and TRBJ2-2; D may be TRBD1 (6 bases). This CDR3 is 15 amino acids long. Trimming left V 1 base short and J 4 bases short, with 10 bases between. Germline V CDR1 and CDR2: SGHTA, FQGNSA. CDR3 DNA sequence: TGTGCCAGCAGCTTAGGAGGGGGAAGCACCGGGGAGCTGTTTTTT. It codes for CASSLGGGSTGELFF.

The chain joins TRBV6-6 to TRBJ2-5; no reliable D call. Germline values: CDR1 MNHNY, CDR2 SVGAGI (reference sequence). The length of the CDR3 is 15 residues. V lost 0 bases and J lost 5, with 13 bases in between. CDR3 protein: CASSYSAPPGETQYF. The DNA of the CDR3 is TGTGCCAGCAGTTACTCGGCACCTCCCGGGGAGACCCAGTACTTC.

The chain uses TRBV5-1 and TRBJ1-1; D is unresolved. The ends were cut back, 4 bases at V and 2 bases at J, with 18 bases in the middle. The length of the CDR3 is 16 residues. Germline V gene sequence: CDR1 SGHRS, CDR2 YFSETQ. CDR3 in amino acids: CASSLTMGPINTEAFF. CDR3 DNA: TGCGCCAGCAGCCTCACAATGGGTCCCATAAACACTGAAGCTTTCTTT.

This chain joins TRBV7-2 and TRBJ1-4, with D possibly being TRBD1 (5 bases). Germline lookup yields CDR1 SGHTA and CDR2 FQGNSA. The CDR3 is 18 residues long. With 2 bases removed from V and 4 bases from J, the gap between germline ends came to 20 bases. The CDR3 DNA reads TGTGCCAGCAGCTTAAGCAGGGCTCAGTCATCTCATAATGAAAAACTGTTTTTT. Its translation: CASSLSRAQSSHNEKLFF.

V is TRBV18 and J is TRBJ1-4, with unresolved D. Germline V gene sequence: CDR1 KGHSH, CDR2 LQKENI. The CDR3 covers 14 residues. Trimming removed 3 bases from V and 1 base from J, with 6 bases in between. The CDR3 region is CASSPRGTNEKLFF. The CDR3 DNA sequence: TGTGCCAGCTCACCCCGGGGAACTAATGAAAAACTGTTTTTT.

V usage is TRBV6-1 and J usage is TRBJ2-2; 8 bases are a match to TRBD2. Trimming cost V 7 bases and J 7 bases; bases outside gene matches: 11. This CDR3 spans 15 amino acids. Germline V gene sequence: CDR1 MNHNS, CDR2 SASEGT. DNA for the CDR3: TGTGCCAGCACCTCGCAGCGGGAGATAAGCGGGGAGCTGTTTTTT. Translating gives CASTSQREISGELFF.

This clone was seen a single time. This chain joins TRBV7-2 and TRBJ1-1; D unclear. Trimming cost V 2 bases and J 0 bases, with 13 bases left between them. Germline CDR1 reads SGHTA; CDR2 reads FQGNSA. This CDR3 has 16 amino acids. As DNA, the CDR3 is TGTGCCAGCAGCTTAAGTCGAGGCGGGATGAACACTGAAGCTTTCTTT. It encodes CASSLSRGGMNTEAFF.

The rearrangement joins TRBV11-2 to TRBJ2-3, with a weak D call TRBD2 (5 bases). The CDR3 loop spans 14 amino acids. V lost 1 base, J lost 3 bases, and 8 bases lay in between. The germline V gene encodes CDR1 SGHAT and CDR2 FQNNGV. CDR3 bases: TGTGCCAGCAGCTTAGGGTTAGCGACAGATACGCAGTATTTT. Protein product: CASSLGLATDTQYF.

The rearrangement uses TRBV7-9 and TRBJ2-5; D not certain. Germline V gene sequence: CDR1 SEHNR, CDR2 FQNEAQ (reference sequence). This CDR3 comprises 13 residues. Between the trimmed V and J ends, which lost 5 bases and 2 bases, there was a span of 9 bases. CDR3 nucleotides: TGTGCCAGCAGCATGACCCTTCAAGAGACCCAGTACTTC. Encoded protein: CASSMTLQETQYF.

The rearrangement links TRBV7-2 to TRBJ2-3, with D tentatively TRBD1 or TRBD2 (6 bases each). Looked up from germline, CDR1 is SGHTA and CDR2 is FQGNSA. The V and J ends lost 1 base and 4 bases respectively, with 12 bases between them. CDR3 size: 15 residues. CDR3 residues: CASSLEGGSPDTQYF. The CDR3 DNA reads TGTGCCAGCAGCTTAGAGGGGGGATCCCCAGATACGCAGTATTTT.

The rearrangement links TRBV28 to TRBJ1-2; TRBD1 matches 10 bases. The CDR3 has 14 residues. The V gene end was trimmed by 5 bases and the J gene end by 4 bases; junction bases not matched to a gene: 4. Per germline, CDR1 MDHEN and CDR2 SYDVKM. DNA of the CDR3: TGTGCCAGCAGTCCCGGGACAGGGGTCTATGGCTACACCTTC. Translating it yields CASSPGTGVYGYTF.

V is TRBV4-2 and J is TRBJ2-2, with D perhaps given as TRBD1 or TRBD2 (6 bases each). CDR3 length: 19 amino acids. Germline V gene data show CDR1 as LGHNA and CDR2 as YNFKEQ. Trimming took 0 bases from V and 6 from J, leaving 23 bases between them. The chain's CDR3 is CASSQDRVRTGRRAGELFF. CDR3 DNA: TGTGCCAGCAGCCAAGATCGGGTCCGTACAGGGAGGAGAGCCGGGGAGCTGTTTTTT.

This clone showed up just a few times. The chain has TRBV2 and TRBJ2-7; 8 nucleotides agree with TRBD2. The CDR3 extends over 14 amino acids. Germline CDR1 and CDR2: SNHLY and FYNNEI. V was clipped by 3 bases and J by 5 bases; unmatched bases: 6. The CDR3 reads CASSDLSGVNEQYF. CDR3 coding DNA: TGTGCCAGCAGTGACCTTAGCGGGGTGAACGAGCAGTACTTC.

The chain joins TRBV2 to TRBJ2-5; maybe TRBD1 (5 bases). Germline-derived CDR1 and CDR2 are SNHLY and FYNNEI. The CDR3 is 14 residues long. V gave up 3 bases and J gave up 4 bases, with 12 bases separating them. The CDR3 is CASSERQRLETQYF. CDR3 DNA sequence: TGTGCCAGCAGTGAGAGACAGCGACTAGAGACCCAGTACTTC.

V is TRBV29-1 and J is TRBJ1-6, with D possibly matching TRBD1 (6 bases). Germline CDR1 reads SQVTM; CDR2 reads ANQGSEA. The V gene lost 6 bases and the J gene lost 9 bases, with 15 bases spanning the gap. CDR3 length equals 13 residues. The CDR3: CSVLTGWGSPLHF. CDR3 DNA: TGCAGCGTGCTGACAGGATGGGGTTCACCCCTCCACTTT.

This rearrangement joins TRBV5-6 to TRBJ1-5; D not certain. V was pared by 1 base and J by 7 bases, with 12 bases between. CDR1 SGHDT and CDR2 YYEEEE come from the germline V gene. The CDR3 spans 14 residues. CDR3 sequence: CASSLIGSEQPQHF. The CDR3 nucleotides are TGTGCCAGCAGCTTGATAGGGTCCGAACAGCCCCAGCATTTT.

The CDR3 bases are TGTGCCAGCAGCTTGGCAGGAAGCGCACCCGAAGCTTTCTTT. Its translation is CASSLAGSAPEAFF. The chain recombines TRBV5-4 with TRBJ1-1; D is unclear. Germline V gene data show CDR1 as SGHNT and CDR2 as YYREEE (reference sequence). The V end was cut by 0 bases, the J end by 8 bases, with 14 bases between. The CDR3 is made up of 14 amino acids.

This sequence joins TRBV2 and TRBJ2-6, with D perhaps TRBD1 or TRBD2 (5 bases each). Deletions cut 6 bases from V and 2 bases from J, with 17 bases between. CDR1 and CDR2 (germline): SNHLY, FYNNEI. This CDR3 has 17 amino acids. Here the CDR3 DNA reads TGTGCCAGCAGGAACCGGGACGATGCCCCTGGGGCCAACGTCCTGACTTTC. As protein: CASRNRDDAPGANVLTF.